This TCR beta chain derives from a study of blood T cells in healthy people across ages. Primers used in a second PCR of roughly 6 to 12 cycles were a sample-barcoded 5' primer and a J-beta primer mix. MiXCR, applied by TCRdb to the 5' RACE reads, yields one record per CDR3 protein. The sample has roughly 900,000 distinct CDR3 sequences; under 50% are singletons. The table lists this clonotype with many counts. Sequenced: blood. This TCR was sampled from a young man in good health.

The CDR3 DNA reads as TGTGCCAGCAGCCTAGGACGTAACTACAATGAGCAGTTCTTC. Translated, it gives CASSLGRNYNEQFF. V and J are TRBV7-3 and TRBJ2-1; D not resolved. The V and J ends lost 5 bases and 3 bases respectively, with 11 bases between them. This CDR3 comprises 14 residues. CDR1 SGHTA and CDR2 FQGTGA come from the germline V gene.